This T cell receptor beta chain came from a study of shared T cell receptors in the human thymus. Profiled with immunoSEQ multiplex PCR; TCRdb holds only in-frame clones, not every one. The profile shows more than 550,000 clones, approximately 89% of them singletons. These records were also assigned to another study, of human thymus T cells. That work states: Surgeons resected thymus tissue during corrective heart surgery. Gene usage (both V and J) appeared biased in thymic and blood repertoires. Related reports documented highly overlapping thymic repertoires among unrelated individuals.

This TCR was recovered from a boy in the first two years of life with a congenital heart defect. The sample consisted of thymocytes.

The CDR3 DNA is TGTGCCAGCAGTACCCCGGGACAGCTCGTCTACACCTTC. Translation: CASSTPGQLVYTF. The chain uses TRBV6-5 and TRBJ1-2; 7 nucleotides agree with TRBD1. The CDR3 is made up of 13 amino acids. J lost 10 bases, V lost 5 bases, and 10 bases had no gene match. Germline V gene sequence: CDR1 MNHEY, CDR2 SVGAGI.